This TCR beta chain was found in a study of T-cell memory formation after mild COVID-19 (dated by TCRdb to 2020 to 2022). For context, the study as a whole: TCR sequence clusters from the two donors were found to be largely donor specific. Longitudinal TCRalpha and TCRbeta repertoire sequencing tracked T-cell clones expanding and contracting after mild COVID-19 in a couple of donors. Two young, previously healthy adult volunteers, one female and one male, were included in the cohort.

Trimming costs V 8 bases and J 3 bases, and their ends lie 11 bases apart. The CDR3 numbers 12 residues from cysteine through phenylalanine. Solely the CDR3 DNA is kept, with 36 bases framed from the first base. The germline V gene provides CDR1 MGHDK and CDR2 SYGVNS. Sequencing instrument: Illumina NovaSeq 6000. Using 5'RACE with constant-segment primers, TCRalpha and TCRbeta cDNA libraries were constructed, with sample barcodes and unique molecular identifiers added in the process. Trizol reagent was used to extract RNA from every sample. Library amplification was performed in two PCR steps, and a second sample barcode and Illumina TruSeq adapters were introduced in the second step. Libraries were sequenced on an Illumina NovaSeq with 2 x 150 bp paired-end reads. In the authors' own workflow: Reads were demultiplexed and collapsed into UMI-guided consensus sequences with migec v1.2.7. With mixcr v2.1.11, UMI consensuses were aligned to TRA and TRB V and J templates and assembled into clonotypes. Expanded or contracted clonotypes were those called significant by both edgeR and NoisET, with noise models trained on biological replicates. edgeR calls used a false discovery rate-adjusted p below 0.01 and a log2 fold-change threshold of 1. PCA with hierarchical clustering of max-normalized trajectories of the 1000 most abundant clonotypes was used as exploratory dynamics analysis. The CD4 or CD8 phenotype of responding clones was assigned using the separately sequenced CD4+ and CD8+ repertoires. TCRdb reprocessing: public reads trimmed at Q25 with fastp, clones called with MiXCR, in-frame beta chains kept. Rows are unified per CDR3 protein, each entry keeping the most common DNA and genes. The V and J calls shown here were made by TCRdb, not taken from the authors' results. The sample table records approximately 500,000 distinct CDR3 sequences; 20% to 25% of these occur just once. The ten largest make up 12% of the sample.

A note on this clonotype: The target of this receptor is not known. No much larger clonotype is one base removed from it; base qualities were not supplied.

PBMCs were isolated by Ficoll-Paque density gradient centrifugation. Paper-wide results and their limitations: Only two mild cases were covered in the study, and larger cohorts including severe cases with pre-infection samples were considered necessary. Some responding clones were detected in pre-infection memory, suggesting pre-existing cross-reactive memory T cells joined the SARS-CoV-2 response. From day 15 to 85, contracting clones showed balanced CD4/CD8 phenotypes, whereas a second wave of clones that expanded from day 15 to 37 leaned towards CD4+. SARS-CoV-2 specificity was not confirmed for the second-wave clones peaking on day 37. Contracting CD4+ clones turned up mainly in the CM and EM memory subsets, whereas EMRA was where CD8+ clones were enriched.

The rearrangement combines TRBV25-1 with TRBJ2-7; perhaps TRBD2 is the D gene, with 5 bases matching. The sequence was collected from an adult woman who had mild COVID-19 (a few samples of this study predate the infection). The sample titles of this study are shuffled in the database, so cell type and time point are left out; the donor was told from shared clones. The specimen was PBMCs or a T cell subset sorted from them (not recorded which). The nucleotides read TGTGCCAGCGGCCGGGGTATCTACGAGCAGTACTTC. This gives the protein CASGRGIYEQYF.